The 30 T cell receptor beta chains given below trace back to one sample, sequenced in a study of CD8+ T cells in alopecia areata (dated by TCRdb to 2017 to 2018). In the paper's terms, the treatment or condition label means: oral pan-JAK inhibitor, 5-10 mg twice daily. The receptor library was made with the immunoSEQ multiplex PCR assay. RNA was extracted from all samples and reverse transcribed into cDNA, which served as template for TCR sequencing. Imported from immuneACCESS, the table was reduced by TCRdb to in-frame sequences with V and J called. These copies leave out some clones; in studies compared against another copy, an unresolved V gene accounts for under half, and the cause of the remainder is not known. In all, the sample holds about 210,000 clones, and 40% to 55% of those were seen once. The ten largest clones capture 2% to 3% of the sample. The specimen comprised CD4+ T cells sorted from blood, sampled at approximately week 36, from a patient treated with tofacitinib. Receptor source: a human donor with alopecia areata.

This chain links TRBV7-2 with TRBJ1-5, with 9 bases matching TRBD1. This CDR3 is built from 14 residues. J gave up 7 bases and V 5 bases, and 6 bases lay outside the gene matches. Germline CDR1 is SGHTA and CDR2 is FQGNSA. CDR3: CASSRGQGIQPQHF. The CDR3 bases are TGTGCCAGCAGCCGGGGACAGGGAATACAGCCCCAGCATTTT.

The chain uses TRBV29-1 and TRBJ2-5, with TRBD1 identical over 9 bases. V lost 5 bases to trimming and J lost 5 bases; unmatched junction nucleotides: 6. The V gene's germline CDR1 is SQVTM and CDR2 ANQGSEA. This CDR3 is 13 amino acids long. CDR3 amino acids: CSVTQGAGETQYF. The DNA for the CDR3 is TGCAGCGTTACACAGGGGGCTGGGGAGACCCAGTACTTC.

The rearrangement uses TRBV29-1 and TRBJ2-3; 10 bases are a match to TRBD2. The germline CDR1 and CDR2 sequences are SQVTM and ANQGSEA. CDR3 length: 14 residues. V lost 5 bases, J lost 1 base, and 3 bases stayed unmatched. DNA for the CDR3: TGCAGCGTTAATGGACTAGCGGGCACAGATACGCAGTATTTT. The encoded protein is CSVNGLAGTDTQYF.

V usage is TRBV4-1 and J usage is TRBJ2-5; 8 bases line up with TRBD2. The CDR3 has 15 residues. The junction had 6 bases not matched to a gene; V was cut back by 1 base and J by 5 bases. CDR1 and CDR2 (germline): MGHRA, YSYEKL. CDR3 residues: CASSQGPAGAETQYF. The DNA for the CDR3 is TGCGCCAGCAGCCAAGGTCCAGCGGGAGCTGAGACCCAGTACTTC.

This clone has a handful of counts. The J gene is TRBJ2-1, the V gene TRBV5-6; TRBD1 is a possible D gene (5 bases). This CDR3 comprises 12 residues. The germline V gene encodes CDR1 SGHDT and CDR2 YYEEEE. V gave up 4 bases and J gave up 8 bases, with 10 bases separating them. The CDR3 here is CASSRTGHEQFF. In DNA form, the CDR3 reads TGTGCCAGCAGCCGAACAGGTCATGAGCAGTTCTTC.

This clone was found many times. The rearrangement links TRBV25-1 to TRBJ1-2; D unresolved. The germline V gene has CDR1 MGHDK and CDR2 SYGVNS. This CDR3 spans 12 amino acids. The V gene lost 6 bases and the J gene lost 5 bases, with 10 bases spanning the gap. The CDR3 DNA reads TGTGCCAGCAGCCTGGATCCTTATGGCTACACCTTC. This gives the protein CASSLDPYGYTF.

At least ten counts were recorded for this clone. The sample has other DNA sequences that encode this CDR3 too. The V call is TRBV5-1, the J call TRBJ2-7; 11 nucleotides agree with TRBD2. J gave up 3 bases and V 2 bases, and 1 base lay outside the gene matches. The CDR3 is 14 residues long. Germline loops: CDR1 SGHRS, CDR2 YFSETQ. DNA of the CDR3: TGCGCCAGCAGCTTCGGACTAGCGGGCTACGAGCAGTACTTC. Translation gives CASSFGLAGYEQYF. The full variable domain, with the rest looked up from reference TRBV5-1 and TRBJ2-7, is KAGVTQTPRYLIKTRGQQVTLSCSPISGHRSVSWYQQTPGQGLQFLFEYFSETQRNKGNFPGRFSGRQFSNSRSEMNVSTLELGDSALYLCASSFGLAGYEQYFGPGTRLTVT.

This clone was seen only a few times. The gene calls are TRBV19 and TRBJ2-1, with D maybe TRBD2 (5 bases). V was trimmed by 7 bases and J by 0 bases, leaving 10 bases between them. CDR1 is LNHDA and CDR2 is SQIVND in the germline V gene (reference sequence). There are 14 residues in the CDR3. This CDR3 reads CASIRGSSYNEQFF. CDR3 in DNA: TGTGCCAGTATCCGGGGAAGCTCCTACAATGAGCAGTTCTTC.

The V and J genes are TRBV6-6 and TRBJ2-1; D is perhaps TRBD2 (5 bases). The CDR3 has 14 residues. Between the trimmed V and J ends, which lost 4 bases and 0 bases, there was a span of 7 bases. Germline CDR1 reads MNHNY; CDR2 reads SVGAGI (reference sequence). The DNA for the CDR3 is TGTGCCAGCAGTTTCGGAGGCTCCTACAATGAGCAGTTCTTC. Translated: CASSFGGSYNEQFF.

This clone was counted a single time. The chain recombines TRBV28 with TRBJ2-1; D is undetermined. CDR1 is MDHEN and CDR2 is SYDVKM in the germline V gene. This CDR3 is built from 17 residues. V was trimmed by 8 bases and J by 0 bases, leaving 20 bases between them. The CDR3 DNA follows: TGTGCCAGCTTGACCGCCAGACGAGTAGTCTCCTACAATGAGCAGTTCTTC. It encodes CASLTARRVVSYNEQFF.

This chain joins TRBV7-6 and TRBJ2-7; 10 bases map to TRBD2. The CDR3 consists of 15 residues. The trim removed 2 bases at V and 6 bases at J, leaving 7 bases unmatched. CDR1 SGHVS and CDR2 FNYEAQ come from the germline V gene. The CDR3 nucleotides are TGTGCCAGCAGCTTATCTCTAGCGGGAGTGGCCGAGCAGTACTTC. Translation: CASSLSLAGVAEQYF.

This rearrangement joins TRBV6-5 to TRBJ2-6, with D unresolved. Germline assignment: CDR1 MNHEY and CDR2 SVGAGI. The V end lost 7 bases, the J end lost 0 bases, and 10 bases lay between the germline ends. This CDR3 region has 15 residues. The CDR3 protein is CASTNLNSGANVLTF. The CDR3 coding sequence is TGTGCCAGCACCAACCTGAACTCTGGGGCCAACGTCCTGACTTTC.

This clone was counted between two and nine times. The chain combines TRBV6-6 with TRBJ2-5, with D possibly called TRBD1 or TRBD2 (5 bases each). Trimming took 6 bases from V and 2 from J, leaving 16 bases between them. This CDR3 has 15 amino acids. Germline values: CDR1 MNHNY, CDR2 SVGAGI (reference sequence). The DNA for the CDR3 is TGTGCCAGCAGGAGAGGGGAAGTTTCTCAAGAGACCCAGTACTTC. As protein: CASRRGEVSQETQYF.

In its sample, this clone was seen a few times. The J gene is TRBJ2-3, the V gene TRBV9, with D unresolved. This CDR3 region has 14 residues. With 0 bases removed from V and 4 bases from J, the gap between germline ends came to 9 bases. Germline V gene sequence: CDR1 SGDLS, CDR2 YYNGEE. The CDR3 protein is CASSVDSPPDTQYF. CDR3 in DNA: TGTGCCAGCAGCGTAGATAGCCCGCCAGATACGCAGTATTTT. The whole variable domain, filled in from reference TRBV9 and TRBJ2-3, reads DSGVTQTPKHLITATGQRVTLRCSPRSGDLSVYWYQQSLDQGLQFLIQYYNGEERAKGNILERFSAQQFPDLHSELNLSSLELGDSALYFCASSVDSPPDTQYFGPGTRLTVL.

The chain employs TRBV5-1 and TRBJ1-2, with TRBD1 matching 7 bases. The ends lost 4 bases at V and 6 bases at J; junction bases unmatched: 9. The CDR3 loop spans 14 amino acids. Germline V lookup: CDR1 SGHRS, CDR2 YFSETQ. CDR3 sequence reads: CASSQMTGTDGYTF. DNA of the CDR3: TGCGCCAGCAGCCAAATGACAGGGACTGATGGCTACACCTTC.

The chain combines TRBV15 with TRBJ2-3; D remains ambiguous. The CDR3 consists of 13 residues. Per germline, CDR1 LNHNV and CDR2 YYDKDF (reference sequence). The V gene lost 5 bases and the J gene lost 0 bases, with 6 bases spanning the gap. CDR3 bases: TGTGCCACCAGCCTGAGGAGCACAGATACGCAGTATTTT. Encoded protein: CATSLRSTDTQYF.

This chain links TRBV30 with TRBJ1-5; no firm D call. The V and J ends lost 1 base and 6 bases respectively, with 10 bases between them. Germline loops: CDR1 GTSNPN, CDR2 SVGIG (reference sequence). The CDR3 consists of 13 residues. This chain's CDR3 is CAWSAEGSQPQHF. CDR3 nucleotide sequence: TGTGCCTGGAGTGCTGAGGGCTCTCAGCCCCAGCATTTT.

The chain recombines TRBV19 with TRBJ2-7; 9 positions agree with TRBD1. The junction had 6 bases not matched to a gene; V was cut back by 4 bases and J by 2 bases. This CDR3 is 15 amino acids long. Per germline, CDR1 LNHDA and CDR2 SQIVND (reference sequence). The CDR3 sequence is CASSSSGQGTYEQYF. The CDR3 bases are TGTGCCAGTAGTAGCTCGGGACAGGGTACCTACGAGCAGTACTTC.

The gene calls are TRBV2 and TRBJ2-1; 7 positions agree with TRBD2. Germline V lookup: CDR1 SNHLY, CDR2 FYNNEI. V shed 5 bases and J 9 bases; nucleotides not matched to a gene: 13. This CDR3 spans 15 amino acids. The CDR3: CASSPSAGDWSEQFF. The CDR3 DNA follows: TGTGCCAGCAGTCCCTCGGCGGGAGACTGGAGTGAGCAGTTCTTC.

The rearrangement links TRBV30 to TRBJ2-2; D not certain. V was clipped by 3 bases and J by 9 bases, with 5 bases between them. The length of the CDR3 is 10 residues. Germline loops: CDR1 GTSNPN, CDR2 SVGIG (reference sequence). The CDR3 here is CAWSNRELFF. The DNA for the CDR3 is TGTGCCTGGAGCAACAGGGAGCTGTTTTTT.

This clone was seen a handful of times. The CDR3: CASGADATYEQYF. The CDR3 DNA reads as TGTGCCAGCGGGGCGGACGCTACCTACGAGCAGTACTTC. The chain combines TRBV25-1 with TRBJ2-7; maybe TRBD1 (5 bases). The CDR3 is 13 residues long. Trimming stripped 8 bases from V and 2 bases from J, with 13 bases between. Germline V gives CDR1 MGHDK, CDR2 SYGVNS.

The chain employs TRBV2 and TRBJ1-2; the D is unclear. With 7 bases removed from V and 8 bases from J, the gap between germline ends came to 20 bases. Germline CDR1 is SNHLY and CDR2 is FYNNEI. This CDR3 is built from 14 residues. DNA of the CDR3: TGTGCCAGCAACCGCCCGGGCCCAGGAGCCGGCTACACCTTC. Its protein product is CASNRPGPGAGYTF.

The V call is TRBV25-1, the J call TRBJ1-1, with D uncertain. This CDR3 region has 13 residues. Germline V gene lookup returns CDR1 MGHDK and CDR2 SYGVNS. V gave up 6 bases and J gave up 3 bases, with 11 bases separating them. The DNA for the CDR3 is TGTGCCAGCAGCCGAACAGCGGACACTGAAGCTTTCTTT. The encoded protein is CASSRTADTEAFF.

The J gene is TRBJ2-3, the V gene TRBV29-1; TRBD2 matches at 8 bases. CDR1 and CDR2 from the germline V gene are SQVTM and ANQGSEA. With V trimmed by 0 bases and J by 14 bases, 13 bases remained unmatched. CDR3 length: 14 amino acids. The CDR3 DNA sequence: TGCAGCGTTGAAGATCTAAAACGGACTAGCTTTCGGTATTTT. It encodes CSVEDLKRTSFRYF.

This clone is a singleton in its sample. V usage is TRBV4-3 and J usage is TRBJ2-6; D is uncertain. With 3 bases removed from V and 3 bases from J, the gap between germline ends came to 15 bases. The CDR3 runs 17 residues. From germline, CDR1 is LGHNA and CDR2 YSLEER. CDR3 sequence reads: CASSQDSRPLGANVLTF. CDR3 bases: TGCGCCAGCAGCCAGGATTCCCGACCCCTTGGGGCCAACGTCCTGACTTTC.

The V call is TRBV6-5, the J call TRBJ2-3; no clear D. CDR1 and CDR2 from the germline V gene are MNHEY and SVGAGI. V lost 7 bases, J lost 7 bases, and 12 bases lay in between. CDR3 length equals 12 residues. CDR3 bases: TGTGCCAGCACCTCCAGAATAAATACGCAGTATTTT. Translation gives CASTSRINTQYF.

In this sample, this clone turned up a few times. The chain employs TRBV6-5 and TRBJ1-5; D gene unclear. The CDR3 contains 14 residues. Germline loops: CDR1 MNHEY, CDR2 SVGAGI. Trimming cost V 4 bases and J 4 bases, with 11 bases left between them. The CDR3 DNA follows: TGTGCCAGCAGTTCGGGAGTAGGGAATCAGCCCCAGCATTTT. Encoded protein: CASSSGVGNQPQHF.

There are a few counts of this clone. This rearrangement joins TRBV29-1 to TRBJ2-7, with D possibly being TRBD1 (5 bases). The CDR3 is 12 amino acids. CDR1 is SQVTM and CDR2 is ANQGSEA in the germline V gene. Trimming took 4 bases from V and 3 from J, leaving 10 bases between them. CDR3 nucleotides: TGCAGCGTTGCCAGGGCCAACTACGAGCAGTACTTC. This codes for CSVARANYEQYF.

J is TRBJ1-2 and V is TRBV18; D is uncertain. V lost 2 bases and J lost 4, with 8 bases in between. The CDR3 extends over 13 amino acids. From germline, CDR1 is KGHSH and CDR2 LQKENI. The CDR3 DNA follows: TGTGCCAGCTCACCAGATACCCCCTATGGCTACACCTTC. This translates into CASSPDTPYGYTF. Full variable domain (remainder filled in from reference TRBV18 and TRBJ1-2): NAGVMQNPRHLVRRRGQEARLRCSPMKGHSHVYWYRQLPEEGLKFMVYLQKENIIDESGMPKERFSAEFPKEGPSILRIQQVVRGDSAAYFCASSPDTPYGYTFGSGTRLTVV.

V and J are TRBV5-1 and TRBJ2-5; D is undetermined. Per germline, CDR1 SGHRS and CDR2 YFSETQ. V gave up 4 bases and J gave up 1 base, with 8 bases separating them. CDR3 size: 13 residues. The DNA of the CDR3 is TGCGCCAGCAGCGCGGTACTCCAAGAGACCCAGTACTTC. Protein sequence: CASSAVLQETQYF.